This TCR beta chain was sequenced during a study of control samples from healthy donors and cancer patients. Sequencing used immunoSEQ multiplex PCR; TCRdb keeps in-frame clones, though not all of them. The sample carries approximately 110,000 clones, about 89% recorded once. This CDR3 is built from 15 residues. Germline V lookup: CDR1 MNHEY, CDR2 SVGEGT. J lost 2 bases, V lost 5 bases, and 7 bases had no gene match. The sequence was obtained from a young woman in good health. The rearrangement uses TRBV6-2 or TRBV6-3 and TRBJ2-5, with 8 positions matching TRBD1. The sample comprised blood. DNA for the CDR3: TGTGCCAGCAGTACCGATCGGGACAGGCAAGAGACCCAGTACTTC. It encodes CASSTDRDRQETQYF.